The present entry profiles one T cell receptor beta chain with its context. Original analysis: For nucleated cells, counts were estimated from reference gene primer amplification. Clones were sequenced by immunoSEQ multiplex PCR, and TCRdb holds only the in-frame ones, with some missing. That table supplies the V and J calls and clone size; D and trimming were determined from the DNA. The sample has about 150,000 clones, 84% seen once. The entry originates in a study of blood T cell repertoires in COVID-19. Whole-study context: The United States, Italy and Spain provided the acute and convalescent COVID-19 samples. The analysed material was cDNA or gDNA that came from T cells, B-cell-depleted T cells, or PBMCs.

This CDR3 comprises 17 residues. From germline, CDR1 is SGHTS and CDR2 YDEGEE. V lost 5 bases, J lost 0 bases, and 18 bases lay in between. Sequenced input: peripheral blood. This chain uses TRBV5-8 with TRBJ1-3; no clear D. The source is a woman aged 45 to 65 in a cohort sampled during active or convalescent COVID-19. CDR3 protein: CASRRLTLKDSGNTIYF. The CDR3 coding sequence is TGTGCCAGCAGACGATTAACACTAAAGGACTCTGGAAACACCATATATTTT.